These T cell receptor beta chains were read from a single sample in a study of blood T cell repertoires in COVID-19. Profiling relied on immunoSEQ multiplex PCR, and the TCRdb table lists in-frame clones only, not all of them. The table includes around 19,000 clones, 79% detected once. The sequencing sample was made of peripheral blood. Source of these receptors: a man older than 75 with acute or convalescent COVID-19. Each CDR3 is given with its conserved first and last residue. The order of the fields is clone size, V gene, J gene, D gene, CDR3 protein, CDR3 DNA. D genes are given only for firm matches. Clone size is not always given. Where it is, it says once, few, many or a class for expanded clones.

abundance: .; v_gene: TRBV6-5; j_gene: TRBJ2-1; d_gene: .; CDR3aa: CASSRGLYNEQFF; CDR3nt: TGTGCCAGCAGTAGGGGACTCTACAATGAGCAGTTCTTC
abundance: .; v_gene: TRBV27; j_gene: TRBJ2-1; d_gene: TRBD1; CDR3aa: CASSSTRQGRDNEQFF; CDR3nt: TGTGCCAGCAGTTCAACCCGACAGGGGCGCGACAATGAGCAGTTCTTC
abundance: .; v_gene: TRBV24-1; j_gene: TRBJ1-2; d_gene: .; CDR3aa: CATSDLRGGAEGYTF; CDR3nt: TGTGCCACCAGTGATTTGCGCGGGGGCGCCGAGGGCTACACCTTC
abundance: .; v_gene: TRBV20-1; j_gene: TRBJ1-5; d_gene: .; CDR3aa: CSASPVSSGVNQPQHF; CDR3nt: TGCAGTGCTAGTCCGGTAAGCTCAGGGGTCAATCAGCCCCAGCATTTT
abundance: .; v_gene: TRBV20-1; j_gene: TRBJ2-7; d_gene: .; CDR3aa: CSARSGYEQYF; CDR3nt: TGCAGTGCAAGATCAGGGTACGAGCAGTACTTC
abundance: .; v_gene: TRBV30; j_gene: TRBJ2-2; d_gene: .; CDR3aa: CAGLTGQSTGELFF; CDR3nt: TGTGCTGGGCTTACAGGGCAGAGCACCGGGGAGCTGTTTTTT
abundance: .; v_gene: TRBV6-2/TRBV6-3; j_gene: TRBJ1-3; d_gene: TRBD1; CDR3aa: CASSPQGASGNTIYF; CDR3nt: TGTGCCAGCAGTCCACAGGGGGCCTCTGGAAACACCATATATTTT
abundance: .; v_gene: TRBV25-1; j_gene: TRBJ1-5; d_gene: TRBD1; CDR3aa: CASSGQGMQPQHF; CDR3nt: TGTGCCAGCAGTGGACAGGGCATGCAGCCCCAGCATTTT
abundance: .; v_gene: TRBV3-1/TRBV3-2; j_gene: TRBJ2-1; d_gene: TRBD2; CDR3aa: CASSRGLAGTGRSYNEQFF; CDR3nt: TGTGCCAGCAGCCGCGGACTAGCGGGAACCGGTAGGTCCTACAATGAGCAGTTCTTC
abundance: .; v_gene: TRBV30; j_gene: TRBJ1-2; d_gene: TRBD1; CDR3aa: CAWSPNRGTGGYTF; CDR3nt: TGTGCCTGGAGTCCCAACAGGGGGACGGGGGGCTACACCTTC
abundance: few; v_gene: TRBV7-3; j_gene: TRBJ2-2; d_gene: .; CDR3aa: CASSLGHETGELFF; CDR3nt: TGTGCCAGCAGCTTAGGGCACGAGACCGGGGAGCTGTTTTTT
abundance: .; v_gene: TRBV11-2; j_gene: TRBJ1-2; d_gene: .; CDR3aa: CASSLVRNNNYGYTF; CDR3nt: TGTGCCAGCAGCTTAGTAAGAAACAATAACTATGGCTACACCTTC
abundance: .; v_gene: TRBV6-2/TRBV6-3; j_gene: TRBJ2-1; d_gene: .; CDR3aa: CASSRLSGASKTEQFF; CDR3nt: TGTGCCAGCAGCCGTCTATCAGGGGCGAGTAAAACTGAGCAGTTCTTC
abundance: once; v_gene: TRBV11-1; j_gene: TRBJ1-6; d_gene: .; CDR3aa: CASSLTRGRNSPLHF; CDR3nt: TGTGCCAGCAGCCTAACAAGGGGGAGAAATTCACCCCTCCACTTT
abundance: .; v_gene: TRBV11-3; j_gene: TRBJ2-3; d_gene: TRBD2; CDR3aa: CASSPRSAGGPTDTQYF; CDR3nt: TGTGCCAGCAGCCCCCGTTCAGCGGGAGGGCCTACAGATACGCAGTATTTT
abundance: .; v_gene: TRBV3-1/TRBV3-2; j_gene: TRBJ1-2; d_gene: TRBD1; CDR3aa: CASSYRDRNYGYTF; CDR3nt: TGTGCCAGTAGCTACAGGGACAGGAACTATGGCTACACCTTC
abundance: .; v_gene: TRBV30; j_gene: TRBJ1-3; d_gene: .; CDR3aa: CAWDRTSGSGNTIYF; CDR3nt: TGTGCCTGGGACCGGACATCCGGCTCTGGAAACACCATATATTTT
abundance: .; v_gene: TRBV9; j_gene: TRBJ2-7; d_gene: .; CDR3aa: CASSDDSVQYF; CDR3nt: TGTGCCAGCAGCGACGACTCAGTGCAGTACTTC
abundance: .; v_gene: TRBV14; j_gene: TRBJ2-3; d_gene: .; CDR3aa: CASSQSLGDTDTQYF; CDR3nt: TGTGCCAGCAGCCAATCCCTCGGGGACACAGATACGCAGTATTTT
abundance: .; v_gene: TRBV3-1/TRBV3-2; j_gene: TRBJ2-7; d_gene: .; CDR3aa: CASSQTLGGNEQYF; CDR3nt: TGTGCCAGCAGCCAAACGCTAGGCGGGAACGAGCAGTACTTC
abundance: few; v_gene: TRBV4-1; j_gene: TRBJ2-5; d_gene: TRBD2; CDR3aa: CASSHGRASGYQETQYF; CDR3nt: TGCGCCAGCAGCCATGGGAGGGCTAGCGGGTACCAAGAGACCCAGTACTTC
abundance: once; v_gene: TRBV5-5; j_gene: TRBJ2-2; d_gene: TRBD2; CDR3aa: CASSAGLAQTNTGELFF; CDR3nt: TGTGCCAGCAGCGCCGGACTAGCCCAGACGAACACCGGGGAGCTGTTTTTT
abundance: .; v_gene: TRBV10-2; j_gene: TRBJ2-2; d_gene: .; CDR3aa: CASRDLAWGAGELFF; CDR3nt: TGCGCCAGCAGAGACCTTGCATGGGGGGCCGGGGAGCTGTTTTTT
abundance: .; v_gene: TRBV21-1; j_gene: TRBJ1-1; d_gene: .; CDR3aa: CASSGGTGGGLMNTEAFF; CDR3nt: TGTGCCAGCAGCGGGGGTACAGGGGGAGGTTTAATGAACACTGAAGCTTTCTTT
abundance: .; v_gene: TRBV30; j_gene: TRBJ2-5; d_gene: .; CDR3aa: CAWSYSGRGRTRTQYF; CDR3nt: TGTGCCTGGAGTTACTCGGGGCGGGGCCGAACCAGGACCCAGTACTTC
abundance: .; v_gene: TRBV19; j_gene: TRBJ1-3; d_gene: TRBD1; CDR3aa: CASKGQRSGNTIYF; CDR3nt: TGTGCCAGTAAGGGACAGCGCTCTGGAAACACCATATATTTT
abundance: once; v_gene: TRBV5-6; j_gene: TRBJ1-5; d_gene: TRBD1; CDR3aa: CASSPGQGDGNQPQHF; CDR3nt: TGTGCCAGCAGCCCGGGACAGGGTGACGGCAATCAGCCCCAGCATTTT
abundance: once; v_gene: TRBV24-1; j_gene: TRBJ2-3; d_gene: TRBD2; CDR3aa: CATSDPGLAGVDTQYF; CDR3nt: TGTGCCACCAGTGACCCGGGACTAGCGGGAGTAGATACGCAGTATTTT
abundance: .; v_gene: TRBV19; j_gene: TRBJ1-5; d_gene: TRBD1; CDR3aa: CASTKGGTGGLVQPQHF; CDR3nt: TGTGCCAGTACCAAGGGAGGGACAGGGGGCTTGGTTCAGCCCCAGCATTTT
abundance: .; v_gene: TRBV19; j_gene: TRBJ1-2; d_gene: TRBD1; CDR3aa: CASSDRGQGYGYTF; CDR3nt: TGTGCCAGTAGTGACAGGGGGCAAGGCTATGGCTACACCTTC
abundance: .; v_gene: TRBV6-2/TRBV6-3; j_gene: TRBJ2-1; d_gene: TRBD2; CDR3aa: CASSRIYRTSGSGGEQFF; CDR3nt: TGTGCCAGCAGTCGCATCTATAGGACTAGCGGGAGCGGTGGTGAGCAGTTCTTC
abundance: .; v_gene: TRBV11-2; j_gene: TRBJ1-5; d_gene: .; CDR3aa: CASSLGGNSNQPQHF; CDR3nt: TGTGCCAGCAGCCTCGGGGGTAATAGCAATCAGCCCCAGCATTTT